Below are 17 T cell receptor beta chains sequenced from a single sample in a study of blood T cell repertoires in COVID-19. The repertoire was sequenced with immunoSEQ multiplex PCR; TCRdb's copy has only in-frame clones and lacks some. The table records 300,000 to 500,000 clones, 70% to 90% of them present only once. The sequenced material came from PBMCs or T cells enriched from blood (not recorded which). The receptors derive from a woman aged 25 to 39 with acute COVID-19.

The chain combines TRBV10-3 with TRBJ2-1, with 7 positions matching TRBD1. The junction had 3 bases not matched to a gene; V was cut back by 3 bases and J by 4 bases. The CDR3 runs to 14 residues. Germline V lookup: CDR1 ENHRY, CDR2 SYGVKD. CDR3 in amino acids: CAISDADRYNEQFF. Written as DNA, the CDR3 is TGTGCCATCAGTGACGCGGACAGGTACAATGAGCAGTTCTTC.

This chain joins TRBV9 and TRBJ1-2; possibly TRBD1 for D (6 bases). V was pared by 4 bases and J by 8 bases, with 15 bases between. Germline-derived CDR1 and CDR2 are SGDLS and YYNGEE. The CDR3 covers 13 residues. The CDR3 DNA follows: TGTGCCAGCAGCCCGTCGGGGGGGCGAGGCTACACCTTC. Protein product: CASSPSGGRGYTF.

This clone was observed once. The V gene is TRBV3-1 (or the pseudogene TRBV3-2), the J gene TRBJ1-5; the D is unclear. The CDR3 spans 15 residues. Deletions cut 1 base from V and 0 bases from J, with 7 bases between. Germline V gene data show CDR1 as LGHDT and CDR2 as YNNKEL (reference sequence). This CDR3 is CASSQGALSNQPQHF. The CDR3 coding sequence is TGTGCCAGCAGCCAAGGGGCTCTTAGCAATCAGCCCCAGCATTTT.

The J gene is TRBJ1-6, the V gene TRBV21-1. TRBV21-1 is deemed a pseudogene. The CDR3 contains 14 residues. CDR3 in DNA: TGTCCGTTGCCTACTAGCTCCTATAATTCACCCCTCCACTTT. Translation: CPLPTSSYNSPLHF.

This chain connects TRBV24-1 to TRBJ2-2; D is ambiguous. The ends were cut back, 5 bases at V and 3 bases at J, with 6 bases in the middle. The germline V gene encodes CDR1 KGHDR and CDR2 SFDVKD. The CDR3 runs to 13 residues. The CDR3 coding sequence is TGTGCCACCAGTGCCCGAGACACCGGGGAGCTGTTTTTT. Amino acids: CATSARDTGELFF.

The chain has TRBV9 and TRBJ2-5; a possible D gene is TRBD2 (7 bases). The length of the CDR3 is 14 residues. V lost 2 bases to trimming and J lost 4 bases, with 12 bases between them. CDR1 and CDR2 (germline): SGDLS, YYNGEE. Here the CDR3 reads CASSVGGGGETQYF. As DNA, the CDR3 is TGTGCCAGCAGCGTCGGGGGCGGGGGAGAGACCCAGTACTTC. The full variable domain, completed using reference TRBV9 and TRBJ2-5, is DSGVTQTPKHLITATGQRVTLRCSPRSGDLSVYWYQQSLDQGLQFLIQYYNGEERAKGNILERFSAQQFPDLHSELNLSSLELGDSALYFCASSVGGGGETQYFGPGTRLLVL.

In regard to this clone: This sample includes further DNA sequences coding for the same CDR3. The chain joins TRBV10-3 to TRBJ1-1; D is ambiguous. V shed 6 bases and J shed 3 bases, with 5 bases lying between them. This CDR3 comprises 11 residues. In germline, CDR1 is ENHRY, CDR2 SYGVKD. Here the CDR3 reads CAISGDTEAFF. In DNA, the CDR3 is TGTGCCATCAGCGGGGACACTGAAGCTTTCTTT.

The CDR3 DNA reads TGTGCCAGCAGTGAATATGGTGGGACAGGGGGGGGGTACACCTTC. This translates into CASSEYGGTGGGYTF. The genes are TRBV25-1 and TRBJ1-2; TRBD1 matches 11 bases. V trimming: 0 bases; J trimming: 11 bases; junction bases outside the gene matches: 8. The germline CDR1 and CDR2 sequences are MGHDK and SYGVNS. This CDR3 has 15 residues.

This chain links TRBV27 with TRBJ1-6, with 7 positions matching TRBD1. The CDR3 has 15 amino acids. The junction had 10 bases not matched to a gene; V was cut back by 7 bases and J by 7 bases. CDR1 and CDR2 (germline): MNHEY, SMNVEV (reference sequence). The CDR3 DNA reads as TGTGCCAGCAACCCCCTCCGGGACAGAAATTCACCCCTCCACTTT. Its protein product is CASNPLRDRNSPLHF.

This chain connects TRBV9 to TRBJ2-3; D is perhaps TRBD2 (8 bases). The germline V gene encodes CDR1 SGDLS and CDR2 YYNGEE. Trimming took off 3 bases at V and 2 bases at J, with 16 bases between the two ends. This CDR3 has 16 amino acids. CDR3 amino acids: CASSAGGGQLTDTQYF. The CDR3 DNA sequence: TGTGCCAGCAGCGCGGGGGGGGGACAGCTCACAGATACGCAGTATTTT.

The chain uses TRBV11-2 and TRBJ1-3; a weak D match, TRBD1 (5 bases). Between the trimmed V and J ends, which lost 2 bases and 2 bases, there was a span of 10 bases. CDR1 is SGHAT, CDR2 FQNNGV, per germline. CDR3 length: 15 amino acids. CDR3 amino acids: CASSLQGRPGNTIYF. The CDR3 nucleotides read TGTGCCAGCAGCTTACAGGGTAGGCCTGGAAACACCATATATTTT.

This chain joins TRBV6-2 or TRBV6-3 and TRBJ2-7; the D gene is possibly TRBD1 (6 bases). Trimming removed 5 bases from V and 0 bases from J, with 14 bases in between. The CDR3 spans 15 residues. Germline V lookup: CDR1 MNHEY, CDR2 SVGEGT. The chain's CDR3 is CASSQTGSSSYEQYF. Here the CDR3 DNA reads TGTGCCAGCAGTCAGACAGGCTCTAGCTCCTACGAGCAGTACTTC.

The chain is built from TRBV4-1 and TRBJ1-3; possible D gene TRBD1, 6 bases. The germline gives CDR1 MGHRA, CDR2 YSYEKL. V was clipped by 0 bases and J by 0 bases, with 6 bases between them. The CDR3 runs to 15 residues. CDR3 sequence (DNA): TGCGCCAGCAGCCAAGAGGGGGCCTCTGGAAACACCATATATTTT. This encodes CASSQEGASGNTIYF.

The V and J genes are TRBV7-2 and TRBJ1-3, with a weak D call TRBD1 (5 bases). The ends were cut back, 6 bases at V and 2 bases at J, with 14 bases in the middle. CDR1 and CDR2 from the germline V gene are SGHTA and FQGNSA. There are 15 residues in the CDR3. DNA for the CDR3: TGTGCCAGCAGTCCGGGGGGGGTCGCTGGAAACACCATATATTTT. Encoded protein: CASSPGGVAGNTIYF.

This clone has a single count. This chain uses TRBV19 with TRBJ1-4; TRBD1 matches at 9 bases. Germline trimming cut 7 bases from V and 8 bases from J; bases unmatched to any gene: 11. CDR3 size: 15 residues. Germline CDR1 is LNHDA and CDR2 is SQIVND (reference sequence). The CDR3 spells CASNPRDRVYEKLFF. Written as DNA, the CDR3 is TGTGCCAGTAACCCTCGGGACAGGGTATACGAAAAACTGTTTTTT.

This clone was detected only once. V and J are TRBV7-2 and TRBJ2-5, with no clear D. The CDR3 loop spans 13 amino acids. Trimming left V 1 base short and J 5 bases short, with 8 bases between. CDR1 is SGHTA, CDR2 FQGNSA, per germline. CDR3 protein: CASSLEAGETQYF. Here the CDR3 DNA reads TGTGCCAGCAGCTTAGAGGCCGGGGAGACCCAGTACTTC.

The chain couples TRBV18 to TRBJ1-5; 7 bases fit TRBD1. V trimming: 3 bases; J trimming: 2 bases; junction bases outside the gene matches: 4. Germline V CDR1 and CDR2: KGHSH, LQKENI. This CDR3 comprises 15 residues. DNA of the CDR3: TGTGCCAGCTCACCGGGACAGAGTCGCAATCAGCCCCAGCATTTT. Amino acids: CASSPGQSRNQPQHF.